This T cell receptor (beta chain) was documented in a study of T cells in tumors after PD-1 blockade. Data came from immunoSEQ multiplex PCR; TCRdb stores just in-frame clones and leaves some out. This sample has tens of thousands of clones, with approximately 80% found just once. The CDR3 sequence is 14 residues long. Trimming removed 5 bases at V and 6 bases at J, with 15 bases between. Germline CDR1 and CDR2: LNHDA and SQIVND (reference sequence). The TCR was taken from a human donor with advanced basal cell or squamous cell carcinoma (not recorded which). The sample was PBMCs, taken before anti-PD-1 therapy. The chain joins TRBV19 to TRBJ2-3; no firm D call. The CDR3 DNA follows: TGTGCCAGTAGTGACCAGAGGATGCCGGATACGCAGTATTTT. Translation: CASSDQRMPDTQYF.